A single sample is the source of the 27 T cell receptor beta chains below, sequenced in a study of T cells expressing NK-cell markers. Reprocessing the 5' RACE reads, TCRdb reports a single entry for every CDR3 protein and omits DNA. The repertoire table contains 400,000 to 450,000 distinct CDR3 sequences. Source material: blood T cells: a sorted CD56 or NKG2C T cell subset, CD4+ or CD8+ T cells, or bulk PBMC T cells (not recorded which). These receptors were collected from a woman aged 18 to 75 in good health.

The CDR3 is CASSSRTGGSGSPLHF. The V call is TRBV27, the J call TRBJ1-6; TCRdb's D gene call, TRBD1, goes unchecked for lack of DNA. CDR3 size: 16 residues. Germline CDR1 reads MNHEY; CDR2 reads SMNVEV (reference sequence).

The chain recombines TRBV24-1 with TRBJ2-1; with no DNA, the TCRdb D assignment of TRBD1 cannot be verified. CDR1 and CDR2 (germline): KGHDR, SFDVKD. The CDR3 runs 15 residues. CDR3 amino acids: CATSDPRDHHNEQFF.

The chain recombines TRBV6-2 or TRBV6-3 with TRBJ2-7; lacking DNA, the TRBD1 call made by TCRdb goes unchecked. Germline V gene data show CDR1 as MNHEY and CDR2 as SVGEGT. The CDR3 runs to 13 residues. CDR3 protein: CASSWTVTYEQYF.

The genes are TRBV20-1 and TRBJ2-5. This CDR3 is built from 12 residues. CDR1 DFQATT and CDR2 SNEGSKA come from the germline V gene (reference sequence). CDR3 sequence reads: CSATMDGETQYF.

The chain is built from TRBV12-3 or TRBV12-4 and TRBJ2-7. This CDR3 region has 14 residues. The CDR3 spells CASSLAGSGYEQYF.

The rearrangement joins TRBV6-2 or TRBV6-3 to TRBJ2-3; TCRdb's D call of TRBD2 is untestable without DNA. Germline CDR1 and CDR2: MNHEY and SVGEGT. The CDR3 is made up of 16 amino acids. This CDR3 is CASSYSTSGITDTRYF.

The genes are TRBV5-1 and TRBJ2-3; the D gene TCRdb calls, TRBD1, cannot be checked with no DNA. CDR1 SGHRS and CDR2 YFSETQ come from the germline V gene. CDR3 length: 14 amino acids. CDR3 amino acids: CASRIDRGTDTQYF. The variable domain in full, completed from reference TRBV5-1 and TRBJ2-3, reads KAGVTQTPRYLIKTRGQQVTLSCSPISGHRSVSWYQQTPGQGLQFLFEYFSETQRNKGNFPGRFSGRQFSNSRSEMNVSTLELGDSALYLCASRIDRGTDTQYFGPGTRLTVL.

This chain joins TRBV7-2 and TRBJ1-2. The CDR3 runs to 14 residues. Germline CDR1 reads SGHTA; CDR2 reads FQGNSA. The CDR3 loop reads CASSLRLGNDGYTF.

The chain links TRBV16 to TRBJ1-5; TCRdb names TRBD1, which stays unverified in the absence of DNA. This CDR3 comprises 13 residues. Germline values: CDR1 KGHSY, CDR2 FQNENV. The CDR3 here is CASSPTGKQPQHF. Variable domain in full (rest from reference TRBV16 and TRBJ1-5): GEEVAQTPKHLVRGEGQKAKLYCAPIKGHSYVFWYQQVLKNEFKFLISFQNENVFDETGMPKERFSAKCLPNSPCSLEIQATKLEDSAVYFCASSPTGKQPQHFGDGTRLSIL.

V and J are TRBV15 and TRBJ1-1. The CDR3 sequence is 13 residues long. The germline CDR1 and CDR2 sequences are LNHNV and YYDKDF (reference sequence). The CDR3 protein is CATSGMTNTEAFF.

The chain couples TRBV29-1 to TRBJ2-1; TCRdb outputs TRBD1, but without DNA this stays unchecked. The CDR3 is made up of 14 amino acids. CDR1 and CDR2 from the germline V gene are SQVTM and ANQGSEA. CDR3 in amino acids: CGGTGTVSYNEQFF.

The CDR3 sequence is CAWRARIVHEQFF. The chain uses TRBV30 and TRBJ2-1; TCRdb calls TRBD2, which cannot be checked without DNA. Germline values: CDR1 GTSNPN, CDR2 SVGIG (reference sequence). The CDR3 covers 13 residues.

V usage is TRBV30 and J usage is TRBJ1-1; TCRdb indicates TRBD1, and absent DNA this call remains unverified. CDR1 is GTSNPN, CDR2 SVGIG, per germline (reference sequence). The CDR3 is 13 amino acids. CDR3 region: CAWAGTVTTEAFF.

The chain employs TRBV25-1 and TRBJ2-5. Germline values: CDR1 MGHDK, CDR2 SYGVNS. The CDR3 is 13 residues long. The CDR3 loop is CASRLGALETQYF.

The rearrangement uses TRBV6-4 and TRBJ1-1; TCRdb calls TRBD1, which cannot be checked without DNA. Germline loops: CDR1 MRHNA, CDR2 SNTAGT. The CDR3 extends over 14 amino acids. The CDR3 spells CASRGDRALGQAFF.

CDR3 in amino acids: CASLFSLNTEAFF. The J gene is TRBJ1-1, the V gene TRBV5-5. Germline V gene lookup returns CDR1 SGHKS and CDR2 YYEKEE (reference sequence). The CDR3 has 13 residues.

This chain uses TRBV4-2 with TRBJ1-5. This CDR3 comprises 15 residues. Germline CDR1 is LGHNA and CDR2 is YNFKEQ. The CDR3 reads CASSQDWGAVVPQHF.

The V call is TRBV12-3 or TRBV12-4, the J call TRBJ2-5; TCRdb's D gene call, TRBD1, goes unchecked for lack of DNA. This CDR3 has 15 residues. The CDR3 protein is CASSPHQDIRKTQYF.

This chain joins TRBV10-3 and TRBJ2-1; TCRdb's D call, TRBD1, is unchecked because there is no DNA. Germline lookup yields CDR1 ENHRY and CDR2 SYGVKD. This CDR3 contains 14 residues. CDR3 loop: CAIRRGPTYNEQFF.

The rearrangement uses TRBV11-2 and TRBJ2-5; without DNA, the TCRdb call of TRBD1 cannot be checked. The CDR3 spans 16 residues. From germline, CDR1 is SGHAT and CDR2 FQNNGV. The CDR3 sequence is CASSLLDRAVGETQYF.

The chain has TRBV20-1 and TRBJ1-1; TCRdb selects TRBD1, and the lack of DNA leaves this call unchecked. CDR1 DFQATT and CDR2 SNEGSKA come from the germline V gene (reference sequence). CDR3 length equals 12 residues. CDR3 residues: CSVINRGAEAFF.

The CDR3 region is CASSVAGGPLAQIQTYNEQFF. The rearrangement joins TRBV12-3 or TRBV12-4 to TRBJ2-1; TCRdb reports TRBD2, a call that lacks DNA to check it against. The CDR3 has 21 amino acids.

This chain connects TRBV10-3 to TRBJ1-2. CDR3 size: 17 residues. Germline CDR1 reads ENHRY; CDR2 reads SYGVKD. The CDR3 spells CAISGASGTPLNYGYTF.

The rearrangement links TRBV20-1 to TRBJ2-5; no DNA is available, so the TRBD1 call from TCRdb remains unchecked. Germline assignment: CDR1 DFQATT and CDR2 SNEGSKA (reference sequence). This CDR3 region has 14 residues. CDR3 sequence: CSAGSPGEQETQYF.

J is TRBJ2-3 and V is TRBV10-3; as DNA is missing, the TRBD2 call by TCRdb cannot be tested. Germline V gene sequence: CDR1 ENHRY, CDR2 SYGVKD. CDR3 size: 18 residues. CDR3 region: CAISGYQLAGTSTDTQYF.

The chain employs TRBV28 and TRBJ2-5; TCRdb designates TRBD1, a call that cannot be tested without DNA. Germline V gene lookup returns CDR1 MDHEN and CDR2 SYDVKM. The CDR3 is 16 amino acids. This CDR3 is CASSMIPGQGSETQYF.

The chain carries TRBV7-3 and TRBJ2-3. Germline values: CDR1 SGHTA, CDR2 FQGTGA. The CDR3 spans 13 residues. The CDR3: CASSLIAPDTQYF.